Each of the 21 T cell receptor beta chains below was sequenced from the same sample in a study of identical twins. TCRdb reprocessed the 5' RACE reads with MiXCR, giving one entry per CDR3 protein. The sample lists roughly 250,000 distinct CDR3 sequences, roughly 7.5% occurring once. The same sample was also studied in work on yellow fever vaccine responses in identical twins.

Material for sequencing was CD8+ T cells sorted from blood. The receptors here all came from a woman in her late teens or twenties in good health.

This clonotype was detected a few times. V and J are TRBV18 and TRBJ2-1; 11 positions agree with TRBD2. With 2 bases clipped from V and 9 bases from J, the junction kept 12 bases outside the gene matches. Germline-derived CDR1 and CDR2 are KGHSH and LQKENI. CDR3 size: 17 residues. In DNA form, the CDR3 reads TGTGCCAGCTCACCATCATTCCCCGGGACTAGCGGACTTGAGCAGTTCTTC. It encodes CASSPSFPGTSGLEQFF.

This clonotype has only a few counts. This chain uses TRBV3-1 with TRBJ2-3, with D uncertain. V dropped 1 base and J dropped 1 base, with 6 bases sitting between them. The CDR3 contains 14 residues. The germline gives CDR1 LGHDT, CDR2 YNNKEL (reference sequence). In nucleotides, the CDR3 is TGTGCCAGCAGCCAAGGACTTGGCACAGATACGCAGTATTTT. Translated: CASSQGLGTDTQYF.

A few counts support this clonotype. J is TRBJ1-1 and V is TRBV12-5; the D is unclear. Trimming shortened V by 3 bases and J by 7 bases, and 18 bases separated the two germline ends. The CDR3 consists of 15 residues. Germline values: CDR1 LGHNT, CDR2 FRNRAP. DNA for the CDR3: TGTGCTAGTGGTTTCAATGCCGGGCACAAGAGTGAAGCTTTCTTT. It codes for CASGFNAGHKSEAFF.

This clonotype was seen more than once but under ten times. The V gene is TRBV7-9, the J gene TRBJ2-7; 7 bases are shared with TRBD1. The CDR3 extends over 15 amino acids. Germline V CDR1 and CDR2: SEHNR, FQNEAQ (reference sequence). V trimming: 5 bases; J trimming: 2 bases; junction bases outside the gene matches: 9. The CDR3 here is CASSLDFGTAYEQYF. The CDR3 region has the DNA TGTGCCAGCAGCCTAGACTTTGGGACAGCCTACGAGCAGTACTTC.

The rearrangement uses TRBV27 and TRBJ2-3; TRBD2 agrees at 7 bases. This CDR3 region has 16 residues. The germline V gene has CDR1 MNHEY and CDR2 SMNVEV (reference sequence). With 7 bases clipped from V and 4 bases from J, the junction kept 14 bases outside the gene matches. As DNA, the CDR3 is TGTGCCAGCAACCGGGGCGGGGGAAAGGAGGCAGATACGCAGTATTTT. Translating gives CASNRGGGKEADTQYF.

The rearrangement uses TRBV13 and TRBJ2-3; no firm D call. This CDR3 contains 16 residues. The germline CDR1 and CDR2 sequences are PRHDT and FYEKMQ (reference sequence). V was shortened by 5 bases and J by 2 bases, with 17 bases between the two germline ends. The CDR3 coding sequence is TGTGCCAGCAGCCGCTTGGGATCAAGTAACACAGATACGCAGTATTTT. This sequence encodes CASSRLGSSNTDTQYF.

This clonotype has a count of ten or more. This chain links TRBV29-1 with TRBJ2-2, with 9 positions matching TRBD1. Germline trimming cut 7 bases from V and 2 bases from J; bases unmatched to any gene: 2. The germline V gene has CDR1 SQVTM and CDR2 ANQGSEA. The CDR3 runs to 13 residues. In nucleotides, the CDR3 is TGCAGCGCACAGGGGGCCAACACCGGGGAGCTGTTTTTT. Translating gives CSAQGANTGELFF.

V and J are TRBV20-1 and TRBJ1-2; D is undetermined. This CDR3 has 16 amino acids. The V gene lost 0 bases and the J gene lost 0 bases, with 14 bases spanning the gap. The germline CDR1 and CDR2 sequences are DFQATT and SNEGSKA (reference sequence). The DNA for the CDR3 is TGCAGTGCTAGAGAAACCCCCCAGAGAACTAACTATGGCTACACCTTC. Translating it yields CSARETPQRTNYGYTF.

This clonotype was detected only a few times. The chain uses TRBV6-5 and TRBJ1-1; weak D call: TRBD1 (5 bases). The CDR3 consists of 13 residues. The germline CDR1 and CDR2 sequences are MNHEY and SVGAGI. Trimming cost V 2 bases and J 4 bases, with 8 bases left between them. The CDR3 loop is CASSYAGTTEAFF. CDR3 coding DNA: TGTGCCAGCAGTTACGCAGGGACCACTGAAGCTTTCTTT.

The chain has TRBV11-2 and TRBJ2-1; 8 bases match TRBD1. Germline trimming cut 6 bases from V and 2 bases from J; bases unmatched to any gene: 6. The CDR3 runs to 15 residues. Germline V gene data show CDR1 as SGHAT and CDR2 as FQNNGV. The chain's CDR3 is CASSPTGEPYNEQFF. The CDR3 DNA sequence: TGTGCCAGCAGTCCGACAGGGGAGCCCTACAATGAGCAGTTCTTC.

The chain employs TRBV10-3 and TRBJ2-7, with 11 bases fitting TRBD2. There are 18 residues in the CDR3. CDR1 is ENHRY and CDR2 is SYGVKD in the germline V gene. The V gene end was trimmed by 3 bases and the J gene end by 1 base; junction bases not matched to a gene: 11. In nucleotides, the CDR3 is TGTGCCATCAGTGAACTAGCGGGAGTTCTTGCAGGGTCCTACGAGCAGTACTTC. Amino acid sequence: CAISELAGVLAGSYEQYF.

This clonotype has a count of ten or more. The V call is TRBV29-1, the J call TRBJ2-1, with TRBD2 identical over 11 bases. The CDR3 loop spans 14 amino acids. Germline V CDR1 and CDR2: SQVTM, ANQGSEA. Trimming cost V 6 bases and J 7 bases; bases outside gene matches: 8. The CDR3 coding sequence is TGCAGCGTGAGGCAGGCTAGCGGGAGGAATGAGCAGTTCTTC. Translating it yields CSVRQASGRNEQFF.

Ten or more counts support this clonotype. This chain links TRBV11-2 with TRBJ2-3; 11 nucleotides line up with TRBD2. This CDR3 region has 17 residues. With 1 base clipped from V and 2 bases from J, the junction kept 5 bases outside the gene matches. Looked up from germline, CDR1 is SGHAT and CDR2 is FQNNGV. The CDR3 bases are TGTGCCAGCAGCTTAGTCGGACTAGCGGGTCTCACAGATACGCAGTATTTT. Protein: CASSLVGLAGLTDTQYF. Based on the CDR3 plus reference TRBV11-2 and TRBJ2-3, the full variable domain is EAGVAQSPRYKIIEKRQSVAFWCNPISGHATLYWYQQILGQGPKLLIQFQNNGVVDDSQLPKDRFSAERLKGVDSTLKIQPAKLEDSAVYLCASSLVGLAGLTDTQYFGPGTRLTVL.

This clonotype turned up a few times. This chain joins TRBV5-5 and TRBJ2-3; 9 bases align to TRBD2. The germline V gene has CDR1 SGHKS and CDR2 YYEKEE (reference sequence). The CDR3 totals 15 residues. Trimming cost V 0 bases and J 13 bases; bases outside gene matches: 12. CDR3 amino acids: CASSLALGTSRPKYF. The CDR3 coding sequence is TGTGCCAGCAGCTTGGCATTGGGGACTAGCCGTCCTAAGTATTTT. Supplemented by reference TRBV5-5 and TRBJ2-3, the full variable domain reads DAGVTQSPTHLIKTRGQQVTLRCSPISGHKSVSWYQQVLGQGPQFIFQYYEKEERGRGNFPDRFSARQFPNYSSELNVNALLLGDSALYLCASSLALGTSRPKYFGPGTRLTVL.

The table lists this clonotype with many counts. The CDR3: CAGGPLGQGIEQFF. The CDR3 DNA reads as TGTGCCGGGGGACCGTTGGGACAGGGGATAGAGCAGTTCTTC. The chain links TRBV6-1 to TRBJ2-1; the match to TRBD1 covers 10 bases. V lost 11 bases and J lost 10; bases outside the gene matches: 14. The CDR3 sequence is 14 residues long. Germline V lookup: CDR1 MNHNS, CDR2 SASEGT.

The table lists this clonotype with a few counts. The DNA for the CDR3 is TGTGCCAGCAGTTTACTTGCAGGGTTCCACGAGCAGTACTTC. Translated, it gives CASSLLAGFHEQYF. This chain links TRBV27 with TRBJ2-7; maybe TRBD1 (5 bases). Per the germline V gene, CDR1 is MNHEY and CDR2 is SMNVEV (reference sequence). Trimming removed 2 bases from V and 5 bases from J, with 13 bases in between. The CDR3 loop spans 14 amino acids.

This clonotype appeared a few times. The CDR3 region has the DNA TGTGCCAGCTCACCACTTGGGGCCGAAAGCTCCTACAATGAGCAGTTCTTC. Amino acid sequence: CASSPLGAESSYNEQFF. The genes are TRBV18 and TRBJ2-1; TRBD1 is a possible D gene (5 bases). This CDR3 spans 17 amino acids. V gave up 1 base and J gave up 0 bases, with 13 bases separating them. Germline CDR1 is KGHSH and CDR2 is LQKENI.

The chain recombines TRBV29-1 with TRBJ2-7, with D perhaps TRBD1 or TRBD2 (5 bases each). Germline CDR1 SQVTM, CDR2 ANQGSEA. V lost 2 bases to trimming and J lost 5 bases, with 22 bases between them. The CDR3 length is 16 residues. CDR3 residues: CSVEFRGFEGTHEQYF. The DNA for the CDR3 is TGCAGCGTTGAATTTAGGGGATTCGAGGGTACCCACGAGCAGTACTTC.

This clonotype was seen ten or more times. The chain recombines TRBV10-3 with TRBJ2-5; the D gene is possibly TRBD1 (6 bases). V lost 2 bases to trimming and J lost 0 bases, with 13 bases between them. CDR1 and CDR2 (germline): ENHRY, SYGVKD. The CDR3 spans 16 residues. The CDR3 DNA is TGTGCCATCAGTGAGCAAGACAGGAAATACCAAGAGACCCAGTACTTC. Protein product: CAISEQDRKYQETQYF.

This clonotype appeared a few times. In nucleotides, the CDR3 is TGTGCCAGCAGCTTGAGGCCAGGGGGCAACACCGGGGAGCTGTTTTTT. Its translation is CASSLRPGGNTGELFF. The chain links TRBV7-9 to TRBJ2-2, with 8 bases fitting TRBD1. Trimming cost V 3 bases and J 2 bases; bases outside gene matches: 5. In germline, CDR1 is SEHNR, CDR2 FQNEAQ (reference sequence). This CDR3 is 16 amino acids long.

This clonotype was counted many times. The CDR3 nucleotides are TGTGCCAGCAGTTTTGGCCAACCGGAGCAGTTCTTC. Translated, it gives CASSFGQPEQFF. This chain joins TRBV12-3 or TRBV12-4 and TRBJ2-1; no definite D call. Deletions cut 3 bases from V and 10 bases from J, with 10 bases between. The CDR3 has 12 residues.